The 10 T cell receptor beta chains below come from one sample, sequenced in a study of blood T cell repertoires in COVID-19. The protocol was immunoSEQ multiplex PCR, while the TCRdb copy is restricted to in-frame clones and leaves out a portion. Of roughly 250,000 clones in the sample, 65% to 90% were seen once. The sequenced material came from peripheral blood. The receptors were gathered from a woman aged 50 to 60 with acute or convalescent COVID-19.

The gene calls are TRBV2 and TRBJ1-6, with 7 bases matching TRBD1. Trimming removed 6 bases from V and 8 bases from J; junction bases left unmatched: 13. This CDR3 region has 16 residues. Germline CDR1 and CDR2: SNHLY and FYNNEI. The CDR3 DNA reads as TGTGCCAGCAGGCCATCACCGGGACAGCCGTATTCACCCCTCCACTTT. Translated, it gives CASRPSPGQPYSPLHF.

The chain recombines TRBV15 with TRBJ2-7; 7 bases are a match to TRBD1. J gave up 3 bases and V 0 bases, and 8 bases lay outside the gene matches. CDR1 and CDR2 from the germline V gene are LNHNV and YYDKDF (reference sequence). The CDR3 sequence is 16 residues long. The CDR3 loop reads CATSRDHPTGFYEQYF. CDR3 bases: TGTGCCACCAGCAGAGATCATCCGACAGGGTTCTACGAGCAGTACTTC.

This clone was seen a handful of times. V and J are TRBV4-2 and TRBJ2-7, with 7 positions matching TRBD2. CDR1 and CDR2 from the germline V gene are LGHNA and YNFKEQ. Trimming took 4 bases from V and 5 from J; bases not matched to a gene: 20. CDR3 length: 18 amino acids. As DNA, the CDR3 is TGTGCCAGCAGCCTAAAGCCCAGCGGGGTTACCGAGGAACACGAGCAGTACTTC. Translation: CASSLKPSGVTEEHEQYF.

The genes are TRBV5-4 and TRBJ1-6, with TRBD1 identical over 8 bases. CDR3 size: 17 residues. The V and J ends lost 0 bases and 7 bases, in that order; junction bases with no gene match: 9. Germline CDR1 and CDR2: SGHNT and YYREEE (reference sequence). CDR3 bases: TGTGCCAGCAGCTTGGCCCAGGGGGCGGTTTTAAATTCACCCCTCCACTTT. Translation: CASSLAQGAVLNSPLHF.

V and J are TRBV7-3 and TRBJ1-1; D is undetermined. CDR3 length: 14 residues. Germline values: CDR1 SGHTA, CDR2 FQGTGA. The ends were cut back, 3 bases at V and 0 bases at J, with 8 bases in the middle. DNA of the CDR3: TGTGCCAGCAGCTTGGGCAGAATGAACACTGAAGCTTTCTTT. Amino acid sequence: CASSLGRMNTEAFF.

The chain uses TRBV7-9 and TRBJ1-1; D is undetermined. Germline CDR1 is SEHNR and CDR2 is FQNEAQ (reference sequence). There are 15 residues in the CDR3. V lost 2 bases to trimming and J lost 0 bases, with 10 bases between them. CDR3 amino acids: CASSLSEGMNTEAFF. CDR3 DNA sequence: TGTGCCAGCAGCTTATCGGAGGGAATGAACACTGAAGCTTTCTTT.

This rearrangement joins TRBV30 to TRBJ2-7; D perhaps matches TRBD1 (5 bases). Germline V gives CDR1 GTSNPN, CDR2 SVGIG (reference sequence). The CDR3 is 11 residues long. V lost 0 bases, J lost 5 bases, and 5 bases lay in between. CDR3 coding DNA: TGTGCCTGGAGTGTAGGGGACGAGCAGTACTTC. As protein: CAWSVGDEQYF. The full variable domain, its missing parts supplied by reference TRBV30 and TRBJ2-7, is SQTIHQWPATLVQPVGSPLSLECTVEGTSNPNLYWYRQAAGRGLQLLFYSVGIGQISSEVPQNLSASRPQDRQFILSSKKLLLSDSGFYLCAWSVGDEQYFGPGTRLTVT.

The CDR3 nucleotides read TGTGCCAGCGGCGGCAGTCTAACCTACGAGCAGTACTTC. This translates into CASGGSLTYEQYF. The V call is TRBV6-5, the J call TRBJ2-7; D unclear. Germline assignment: CDR1 MNHEY and CDR2 SVGAGI. V was pared by 8 bases and J by 2 bases, with 13 bases between. The CDR3 runs to 13 residues.

CDR3 in amino acids: CASSSTGVGQPQHF. In DNA, the CDR3 is TGTGCCAGCAGCTCGACAGGGGTCGGGCAGCCCCAGCATTTT. The chain links TRBV6-5 to TRBJ1-5, with 8 bases matching TRBD1. This CDR3 has 14 residues. CDR1 and CDR2 (germline): MNHEY, SVGAGI. Trimming at V came to 6 bases and at J to 7 bases, leaving 8 bases not matched to a gene.

The chain combines TRBV3-1 (or the pseudogene TRBV3-2) with TRBJ1-6, with TRBD1 matching 10 bases. CDR1 and CDR2 from the germline V gene are LGHDT and YNNKEL (reference sequence). The CDR3 covers 17 residues. Unmatched junction bases numbered 4, after V lost 4 bases and J lost 1 base. The CDR3 loop is CASSPGDRGSYNSPLHF. CDR3 DNA sequence: TGTGCCAGCAGCCCCGGGGACAGGGGATCCTATAATTCACCCCTCCACTTT.